The T cell receptor beta chain under discussion was sequenced for a study of T cell repertoires in cytomegalovirus infection. The germline gives CDR1 MNHEY, CDR2 SVGAGI. The CDR3 loop spans 13 amino acids. Using its own MiXCR run on the reads, TCRdb lists one record per CDR3 protein. This table holds roughly 990,000 distinct CDR3 sequences, less than 40% found once. Regarding this clonotype: Its antigen is unidentified. An end of the junction does not agree with germline; a read error may underlie this.

This rearrangement joins TRBV6-5 to TRBJ2-2, with D possibly matching TRBD2 (5 bases). The material was cultured CD8+ T cells from PBMCs, obtained from culture after CMV antigen stimulation. This sequence was found in a human donor in good health (CMV status not recorded). Some clones in this sample may be carry-over from other donors' samples. The CDR3 sequence: CASTYGVTGELFF. The CDR3 DNA follows: TGTGCCAGCACTTACGGGGTCACCGGGGAGCTGTTTTTT.